This T cell receptor (beta chain) comes out of a study of STAT3 mutations in large granular lymphocyte leukemia (dated by TCRdb to about 2019). Context from the whole study: Roughly half of the T-LGLL patients who were sequenced longitudinally carried canonical activating STAT3 mutations. Each patient was sequenced at an average of approximately 4 time points, ranging from 2 to 8 samplings. Serial deep sequencing of TCRbeta CDR3 and STAT3 was performed in patients with T-cell large granular lymphocyte leukemia to reconstruct clonal hierarchy and dynamics. Over half of the T-LGLL patients were given one or more immunosuppressive therapy regimens, and around two fifths of the treated patients had a hematologic response. As controls within the study, a couple of patients with natural killer LGL leukemia were also sequenced longitudinally. From an initial cohort of about 200 LGL patients, 15 to 20 representative T-LGLL cases were selected for longitudinal TCRbeta and STAT3 sequencing.

The investigation overall reported the following: All T-LGLL patients had at least one immunodominant TCRbeta clonotype, and roughly half had multiple immunodominant subclonotypes. Because codominant clonotypes persisted in some patients, a small but highly pathogenic clone may have been missed. The linking of therapy response to changes in TCR clonal burden was complicated by variable intervals between samplings and differing treatment regimens. In about 30% of the 18 patients, TCR clonotype switching occurred after therapy, and every newly emerging clone was STAT3 wild type. Because no samples were available when a clone first appeared, clonal expansion had to be inferred from samplings taken at other points. The burden of the dominant TCR clone was higher than the STAT3 mutant burden in several patients, which suggests that the STAT3 mutation arose secondarily inside a clone that had already expanded.

DNA was extracted from blood mononuclear cells, and the same DNA was used for both TCR and STAT3 sequencing. On this clone: The antigen it recognizes is unknown. No base quality values were provided; no much bigger clone lies one nucleotide off.

TCRbeta libraries were sequenced on an Illumina MiSeq, averaging approximately 41,000 productive templates per sample. Multiplex PCR amplification was used to generate TCRbeta CDR3 libraries with the immunoSEQ assay. As for how the authors treated the data: Repertoire diversity was computed as previously defined, with values near 0 indicating extremely monoclonal samples. TCRdb carries this immuneACCESS record with in-frame sequences only. Its versions omit some clonotypes, under half of them owing to an unresolved V gene in the studies checked, with the rest unexplained. V and J calls and clone size are copied from that table; D and trimming were computed from the DNA. The sample table shows under 4,500 clones, and 62% are seen once. More than 35% of the sample goes to the ten largest clones. The material sequenced was PBMCs. The clonotype originates from a human donor with T large granular lymphocyte leukemia. Some clones in this sample may be carry-over from other donors' samples.

The CDR3 protein is CASDRANARELFF. The DNA sequence reads TGTGCCTCGGACAGGGCTAACGCCAGGGAGCTGTTTTTT. Recombination joined TRBV30 with TRBJ2-2; TRBD1 fits 8 bases in the junction. The V end gives up 7 bases and the J end 9 bases, leaving 10 bases in the junction not matched to a gene. The germline V gene (reference sequence) yields GTSNPN for CDR1 and SVGIG for CDR2. The cysteine opens and the phenylalanine closes a CDR3 of 13 amino acids. The only DNA kept is the CDR3, 39 bases in frame from the first base.